Each of the 23 T cell receptor beta chains below was sequenced from the same sample in a study of early T cells in non-severe SARS-CoV-2 infection. TCRdb reprocessed the 5' RACE reads with MiXCR, giving one entry per CDR3 protein. This table has 25,000 or so distinct CDR3 sequences, 2.5% to 3.5% appearing once. The sequencing input was whole blood. These TCRs come from an adult who was a healthcare worker with PCR-confirmed SARS-CoV-2 infection or an uninfected control (not recorded which).

This clonotype came up many times. V usage is TRBV2 and J usage is TRBJ2-2; TRBD2 is a possible D gene (5 bases). Germline CDR1 and CDR2: SNHLY and FYNNEI. The CDR3 loop spans 13 amino acids. V shed 10 bases and J shed 0 bases, with 9 bases lying between them. CDR3 DNA: TGTGCCACCAGCGGTTCGAACACCGGGGAGCTGTTTTTT. It specifies CATSGSNTGELFF.

This clonotype was detected many times. This sequence joins TRBV30 and TRBJ1-5; D ambiguous. The V end lost 3 bases, the J end lost 2 bases, and 14 bases lay between the germline ends. Per the germline V gene, CDR1 is GTSNPN and CDR2 is SVGIG (reference sequence). CDR3 size: 15 residues. The CDR3 DNA reads TGTGCCTGGAGCGATGCTCACATCGGCAATCAGCCCCAGCATTTT. Protein product: CAWSDAHIGNQPQHF.

This clonotype was detected many times. The J gene is TRBJ2-7, the V gene TRBV6-1; 10 bases align to TRBD1. This CDR3 comprises 14 residues. Germline V gene lookup returns CDR1 MNHNS and CDR2 SASEGT. V lost 6 bases and J lost 7; bases outside the gene matches: 9. CDR3 region: CASRGGTGAREQYV. The DNA of the CDR3 is TGTGCCAGCAGAGGCGGGACAGGGGCGAGGGAGCAGTACGTC.

The chain employs TRBV18 and TRBJ2-6; no clear D. With 6 bases removed from V and 1 base from J, the gap between germline ends came to 10 bases. CDR1 is KGHSH and CDR2 is LQKENI in the germline V gene. This CDR3 comprises 15 residues. For the CDR3, the DNA is TGTGCCAGCTCCTACATTCAATCTGGGGCCAACGTCCTGACTTTC. It specifies CASSYIQSGANVLTF.

This clonotype was detected many times. This chain joins TRBV6-2 or TRBV6-3 and TRBJ1-1; D ambiguous. The CDR3 length is 14 residues. Germline CDR1 reads MNHEY; CDR2 reads SVGEGT. V lost 8 bases to trimming and J lost 3 bases, with 16 bases between them. In DNA, the CDR3 is TGTGCCAGCCGGCAGACGGTGGAAGACACTGAAGCTTTCTTT. Amino acid sequence: CASRQTVEDTEAFF.

This clonotype was counted ten times or more. The V call is TRBV12-5, the J call TRBJ1-1, with D unclear. Trimming took off 1 base at V and 5 bases at J, with 2 bases between the two ends. The CDR3 has 11 amino acids. Germline CDR1 is LGHNT and CDR2 is FRNRAP. The CDR3 protein is CASGLGTEAFF. The CDR3 DNA is TGTGCTAGTGGTTTGGGAACTGAAGCTTTCTTT.

In this sample, this clonotype turned up many times. The chain recombines TRBV15 with TRBJ2-1, with D possibly being TRBD2 (6 bases). Trimming removed 0 bases from V and 7 bases from J, with 16 bases in between. The CDR3 totals 16 residues. Germline V gene data show CDR1 as LNHNV and CDR2 as YYDKDF (reference sequence). The CDR3 sequence is CATSRESAGLINEQFF. The CDR3 nucleotides read TGTGCCACCAGCAGAGAATCGGCGGGGCTTATTAATGAGCAGTTCTTC. Based on the CDR3 plus reference TRBV15 and TRBJ2-1, the full variable domain is DAMVIQNPRYQVTQFGKPVTLSCSQTLNHNVMYWYQQKSSQAPKLLFHYYDKDFNNEADTPDNFQSRRPNTSFCFLDIRSPGLGDTAMYLCATSRESAGLINEQFFGPGTRLTVL.

There are a few counts of this clonotype. The chain couples TRBV5-1 to TRBJ1-6; D not resolved. Per the germline V gene, CDR1 is SGHRS and CDR2 is YFSETQ. CDR3 size: 14 residues. V was clipped by 0 bases and J by 7 bases, with 8 bases between them. The CDR3 DNA sequence: TGCGCCAGCAGCTTGGGGACGGTGAATTCACCCCTCCACTTT. Its protein product is CASSLGTVNSPLHF.

This chain uses TRBV7-3 with TRBJ2-5, with D uncertain. Germline CDR1 reads SGHTA; CDR2 reads FQGTGA. The V end was cut by 2 bases, the J end by 6 bases, with 13 bases between. The CDR3 totals 14 residues. The CDR3 DNA follows: TGTGCCAGCAGCTTACAGATCACGGAGAAGACCCAGTACTTC. Protein: CASSLQITEKTQYF.

In this sample, this clonotype turned up many times. This chain joins TRBV6-1 and TRBJ1-2; possible D gene TRBD1, 6 bases. V was clipped by 5 bases and J by 6 bases, with 16 bases between them. The CDR3 has 14 residues. Germline V gene sequence: CDR1 MNHNS, CDR2 SASEGT. DNA of the CDR3: TGTGCCAGCAGTCCCTCCCGCAGGGGCCATGGCTACACCTTC. The encoded protein is CASSPSRRGHGYTF.

This clonotype was seen more than once but under ten times. This chain uses TRBV10-3 with TRBJ2-3; D tentatively fits TRBD1 or TRBD2 (5 bases each). Per germline, CDR1 ENHRY and CDR2 SYGVKD. The CDR3 has 16 amino acids. The ends were cut back, 2 bases at V and 1 base at J, with 13 bases in the middle. CDR3 sequence: CAISEAGRSGTDTQYF. The CDR3 coding sequence is TGTGCCATCAGTGAGGCAGGGAGATCGGGCACAGATACGCAGTATTTT.

This clonotype is labeled as medium-sized. The rearrangement links TRBV7-9 to TRBJ2-5; no reliable D call. Germline-derived CDR1 and CDR2 are SEHNR and FQNEAQ (reference sequence). The CDR3 runs 13 residues. Trimming took 6 bases from V and 5 from J, leaving 13 bases between them. CDR3 nucleotide sequence: TGTGCCAGCAGTTCCTGGCGTCAGGAGACCCAGTACTTC. Translated: CASSSWRQETQYF.

This clonotype has ten or more counts. The chain recombines TRBV18 with TRBJ2-2, with D perhaps being TRBD1 or TRBD2 (6 bases each). The CDR3 consists of 17 residues. Germline V CDR1 and CDR2: KGHSH, LQKENI. V was clipped by 2 bases and J by 2 bases, with 15 bases between them. In DNA, the CDR3 is TGTGCCAGCTCACCATCTATGACGGGGGCTAACACCGGGGAGCTGTTTTTT. Translating it yields CASSPSMTGANTGELFF. Using reference TRBV18 and TRBJ2-2 for the parts outside the CDR3, the full variable domain is NAGVMQNPRHLVRRRGQEARLRCSPMKGHSHVYWYRQLPEEGLKFMVYLQKENIIDESGMPKERFSAEFPKEGPSILRIQQVVRGDSAAYFCASSPSMTGANTGELFFGEGSRLTVL.

This clonotype was seen many times. V and J are TRBV7-9 and TRBJ2-3, with 8 bases lining up with TRBD1. Trimming removed 4 bases from V and 6 bases from J; junction bases left unmatched: 6. Germline-derived CDR1 and CDR2 are SEHNR and FQNEAQ (reference sequence). This CDR3 has 14 amino acids. The CDR3, as DNA: TGTGCCAGCAGCTCAGGACAGGGTGTGGATACGCAGTATTTT. Translation gives CASSSGQGVDTQYF.

In its sample, this clonotype ranks as medium-sized (0.01 to 0.1%). This sequence joins TRBV27 and TRBJ2-2; tentatively, D is TRBD2 (5 bases). This CDR3 has 15 amino acids. The V gene lost 3 bases and the J gene lost 7 bases, with 15 bases spanning the gap. CDR1 and CDR2 from the germline V gene are MNHEY and SMNVEV (reference sequence). CDR3 coding DNA: TGTGCCAGCAGTTTGGGAGCCGCCTACATCGGGGAGCTGTTTTTT. Protein: CASSLGAAYIGELFF.

Many counts were recorded for this clonotype. The CDR3 protein is CASSEDRADSGANVLTF. For the CDR3, the DNA is TGTGCCAGCAGTGAGGACAGGGCGGACTCTGGGGCCAACGTCCTGACTTTC. This chain links TRBV6-5 with TRBJ2-6, with 8 bases matching TRBD1. The germline gives CDR1 MNHEY, CDR2 SVGAGI. The CDR3 is 17 amino acids. Trimming removed 5 bases from V and 0 bases from J; junction bases left unmatched: 6.

This clonotype was counted ten times or more. The genes are TRBV28 and TRBJ2-3, with D tentatively TRBD2 (6 bases). Per germline, CDR1 MDHEN and CDR2 SYDVKM. The CDR3 contains 16 residues. V dropped 3 bases and J dropped 1 base, with 14 bases sitting between them. The CDR3 reads CASSLRLGRGTDTQYF. In nucleotides, the CDR3 is TGTGCCAGCAGTTTGAGACTAGGAAGAGGCACAGATACGCAGTATTTT.

This clonotype was seen a few times. V usage is TRBV5-1 and J usage is TRBJ2-5, with 8 bases aligning to TRBD2. This CDR3 has 15 residues. After removal of 0 bases from V and 1 base from J, the junction contained 2 bases not matched to a gene. Germline V CDR1 and CDR2: SGHRS, YFSETQ. This CDR3 is CASSLERGSQETQYF. DNA of the CDR3: TGCGCCAGCAGCTTGGAGCGGGGGTCCCAAGAGACCCAGTACTTC.

This clonotype was counted at least ten times. This chain joins TRBV6-6 and TRBJ2-2, with D maybe TRBD2 (6 bases). The CDR3 extends over 15 amino acids. Germline V gene lookup returns CDR1 MNHNY and CDR2 SVGAGI (reference sequence). The V end lost 8 bases, the J end lost 6 bases, and 19 bases lay between the germline ends. CDR3 sequence (DNA): TGTGCCAGCGGACTAAGGGACGCCAAGTCCGGGGAGCTGTTTTTT. This encodes CASGLRDAKSGELFF.

DNA of the CDR3: TGCGCCAGCAGCTTGGAGCAGGGAGGCTTTGGTGATGGCTACACCTTC. This translates into CASSLEQGGFGDGYTF. The chain is built from TRBV5-1 and TRBJ1-2, with D perhaps TRBD1 (5 bases). V was cut by 0 bases and J by 6 bases, with 18 bases left in between. The CDR3 contains 16 residues. CDR1 and CDR2 from the germline V gene are SGHRS and YFSETQ.

This clonotype was seen at least ten times. The chain recombines TRBV19 with TRBJ2-7; D is unresolved. The germline gives CDR1 LNHDA, CDR2 SQIVND (reference sequence). Trimming removed 1 base from V and 1 base from J, with 8 bases in between. The CDR3 consists of 14 residues. This chain's CDR3 is CASSIVYGSYEQYV. The CDR3 region has the DNA TGTGCCAGTAGTATAGTATACGGATCCTACGAGCAGTACGTC.

The V gene is TRBV6-5, the J gene TRBJ1-2, with TRBD1 matching over 10 bases. This CDR3 comprises 13 residues. Looked up from germline, CDR1 is MNHEY and CDR2 is SVGAGI. V lost 8 bases to trimming and J lost 8 bases; unmatched junction nucleotides: 8. For the CDR3, the DNA is TGTGCCAGCCGTGGGACAGGGGCCGGAGGCTACACCTTC. Its protein product is CASRGTGAGGYTF.

This clonotype was recorded many times. The chain has TRBV3-1 and TRBJ1-2; no reliable D call. The germline V and J ends were trimmed by 4 bases and 8 bases, with 14 bases remaining between them. The length of the CDR3 is 13 residues. CDR1 is LGHDT and CDR2 is YNNKEL in the germline V gene (reference sequence). CDR3 bases: TGTGCCAGCAGCCCCCTTGACGCGGAAGGCTACACCTTC. This codes for CASSPLDAEGYTF.